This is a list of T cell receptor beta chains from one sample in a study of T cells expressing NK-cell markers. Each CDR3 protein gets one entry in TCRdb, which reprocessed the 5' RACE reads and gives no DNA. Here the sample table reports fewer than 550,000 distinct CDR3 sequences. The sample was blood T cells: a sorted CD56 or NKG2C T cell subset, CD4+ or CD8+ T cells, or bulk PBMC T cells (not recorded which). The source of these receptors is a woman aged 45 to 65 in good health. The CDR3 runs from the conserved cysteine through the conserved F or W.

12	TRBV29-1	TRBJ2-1	CTGVGEANEQFF
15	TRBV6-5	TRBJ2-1	CASSPPSGSPHEQFF
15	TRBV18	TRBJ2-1	CASSTPLGSYNEQFF
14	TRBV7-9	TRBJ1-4	CASSLGQVDEKLFF
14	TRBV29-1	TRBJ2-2	CSGSHRDATGELFF
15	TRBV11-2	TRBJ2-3	CASSPWAGASDTQYF
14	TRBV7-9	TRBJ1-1	CASSSPGVGTEAFF
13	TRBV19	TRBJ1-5	CASQDGNNQPQHF
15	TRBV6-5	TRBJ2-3	CASSSGITGTDTQYF
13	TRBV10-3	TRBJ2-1	CAISSGGDNEQFF
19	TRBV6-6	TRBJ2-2	CASRTLASGRLGGTGELFF
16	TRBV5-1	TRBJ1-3	CASSLTGVVSGNTIYF
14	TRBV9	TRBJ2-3	CASSFRADTDTQYF
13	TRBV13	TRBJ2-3	CASSSWSTDTQYF
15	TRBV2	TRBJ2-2	CASDYRRGVVGELFF
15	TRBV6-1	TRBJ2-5	CASSVEAGGLETQYF
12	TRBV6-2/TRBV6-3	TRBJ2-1	CASSSQHGGPFF
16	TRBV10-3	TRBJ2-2	CAIDTGGAANTGELFF
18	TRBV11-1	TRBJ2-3	CASSAGLLAGGIEDTQYF
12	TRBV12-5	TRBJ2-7	CASGTRYGEQYF
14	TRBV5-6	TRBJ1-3	CASRGGLSGNTIYF
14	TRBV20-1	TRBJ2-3	CSASRDGSADTQYF
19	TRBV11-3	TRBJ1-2	CASSLEGVRSMGPDYGYTF
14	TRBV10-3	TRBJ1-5	CAISESGSNQPQHF
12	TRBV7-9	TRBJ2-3	CASSLSSYTQYF
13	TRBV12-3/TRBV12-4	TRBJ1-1	CASSQSQFTEAFF
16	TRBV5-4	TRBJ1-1	CASSLGQGALNTEAFF
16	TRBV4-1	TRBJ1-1	CASSPGTGGANTEAFF
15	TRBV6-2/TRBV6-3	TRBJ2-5	CASSYATGGAETQYF
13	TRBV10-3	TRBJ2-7	CAISDLRGDEQYF
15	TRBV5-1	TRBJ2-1	CASSLESGRAHEQFF
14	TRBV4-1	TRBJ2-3	CASSQPKSTDTQYF
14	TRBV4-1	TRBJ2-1	CASSQDGVSGREFF
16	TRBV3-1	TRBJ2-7	CASSQDLRTVTYEQYF
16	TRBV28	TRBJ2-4	CASSSPGPRTKNIQYF
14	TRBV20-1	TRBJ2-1	CSARGLRGLDEQFF
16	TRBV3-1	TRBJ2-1	CASSPESGQGYNEQFF
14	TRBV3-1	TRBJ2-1	CASSPPSPFNEQFF
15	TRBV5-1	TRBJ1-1	CASSLGTQGYSEAFF
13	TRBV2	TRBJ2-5	CAITTGSLETQYF
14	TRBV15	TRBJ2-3	CATRNAGHTDTQYF
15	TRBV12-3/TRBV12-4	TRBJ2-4	CASSLAGAAKNIQYF
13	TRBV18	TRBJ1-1	CASSPTSSSEAFF
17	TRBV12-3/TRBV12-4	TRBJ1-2	CASSPRRQIPGLYGYTF
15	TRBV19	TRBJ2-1	CASRVVRDRVDEQFF
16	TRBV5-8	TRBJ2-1	CASSLGTVSSYNEQFF
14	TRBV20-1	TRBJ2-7	CSARDPANPYEQYF
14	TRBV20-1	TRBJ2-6	CSALTASGANVLTF
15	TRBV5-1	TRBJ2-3	CASSPTSGLQDTQYF